Shown below are 25 T cell receptor beta chains from a single sample sequenced in a study of shared clonotypes between healthy human individuals. TCRdb's table, derived via immunoSEQ multiplex PCR, lists solely in-frame clones and lacks some. The sample records some 700,000 clones, 90% being singletons. Material for sequencing was memory CD8+ T cells from PBMCs. Subset specified: CD45RO+ cells pooled with CCR7-negative TemRA cells. These TCRs come from a man aged 18 to 35 in good health. Some clones in this sample may be carry-over from other donors' samples.

The rearrangement uses TRBV7-9 and TRBJ1-4; the D gene is possibly TRBD1 (5 bases). The V end lost 7 bases, the J end lost 6 bases, and 15 bases lay between the germline ends. Germline V lookup: CDR1 SEHNR, CDR2 FQNEAQ (reference sequence). The CDR3 contains 14 residues. Here the CDR3 DNA reads TGTGCCAGCAACCGACAGTTGTCGGATGAAAAACTGTTTTTT. Translated, it gives CASNRQLSDEKLFF.

V usage is TRBV6-6 and J usage is TRBJ1-4; D may be TRBD1 (6 bases). The CDR3 totals 14 residues. Germline V CDR1 and CDR2: MNHNY, SVGAGI (reference sequence). Trimming shortened V by 2 bases and J by 5 bases, and 9 bases separated the two germline ends. The CDR3 is CASSYRTENEKLFF. The CDR3 nucleotides read TGTGCCAGCAGTTACAGGACAGAGAATGAAAAACTGTTTTTT.

The genes are TRBV10-1 and TRBJ2-1; D is ambiguous. The CDR3 sequence is 13 residues long. Deletions cut 4 bases from V and 7 bases from J, with 11 bases between. CDR1 is WNHNN and CDR2 is SYGVQD in the germline V gene (reference sequence). The CDR3 DNA sequence: TGCGCCAGCAGTGTCAAGGGTTGGAATGAGCAGTTCTTC. Its translation: CASSVKGWNEQFF.

The chain carries TRBV5-4 and TRBJ2-2, with D possibly being TRBD2 (6 bases). V gave up 4 bases and J gave up 5 bases, with 18 bases separating them. Germline values: CDR1 SGHNT, CDR2 YYREEE (reference sequence). There are 16 residues in the CDR3. DNA for the CDR3: TGTGCCAGCAGCCCGGGAGAATTGGTAACTACCGGGGAGCTGTTTTTT. Translation: CASSPGELVTTGELFF.

The chain couples TRBV7-9 to TRBJ2-1, with a tentative D call TRBD2 (5 bases). There are 15 residues in the CDR3. Trimming removed 1 base from V and 2 bases from J, with 9 bases in between. The germline V gene encodes CDR1 SEHNR and CDR2 FQNEAQ (reference sequence). The CDR3 DNA is TGTGCCAGCAGCTTAGTAGCGAGGACCTACAATGAGCAGTTCTTC. Its translation is CASSLVARTYNEQFF. The variable domain in full, completed from reference TRBV7-9 and TRBJ2-1, reads DTGVSQNPRHKITKRGQNVTFRCDPISEHNRLYWYRQTLGQGPEFLTYFQNEAQLEKSRLLSDRFSAERPKGSFSTLEIQRTEQGDSAMYLCASSLVARTYNEQFFGPGTRLTVL.

This sequence joins TRBV15 and TRBJ2-1, with 9 positions matching TRBD2. Germline loops: CDR1 LNHNV, CDR2 YYDKDF (reference sequence). The V and J ends lost 0 bases and 7 bases, in that order; junction bases with no gene match: 10. This CDR3 spans 17 amino acids. This CDR3 reads CATSRDKAGGVHNEQFF. CDR3 in DNA: TGTGCCACCAGCAGAGATAAGGCGGGAGGGGTTCATAATGAGCAGTTCTTC.

The chain uses TRBV5-4 and TRBJ2-1; perhaps TRBD2 as D (6 bases). The CDR3 totals 16 residues. CDR1 is SGHNT, CDR2 YYREEE, per germline (reference sequence). V lost 0 bases and J 5 bases, leaving 15 bases between the germline ends. DNA for the CDR3: TGTGCCAGCAGCTTGGAGCCCGGGAGAGAGCACAATGAGCAGTTCTTC. Amino acid sequence: CASSLEPGREHNEQFF. Supplemented by reference TRBV5-4 and TRBJ2-1, the full variable domain reads ETGVTQSPTHLIKTRGQQVTLRCSSQSGHNTVSWYQQALGQGPQFIFQYYREEENGRGNFPPRFSGLQFPNYSSELNVNALELDDSALYLCASSLEPGREHNEQFFGPGTRLTVL.

This sequence joins TRBV5-6 and TRBJ1-2; D possibly corresponds to TRBD1 (6 bases). V lost 3 bases to trimming and J lost 4 bases, with 13 bases between them. The germline gives CDR1 SGHDT, CDR2 YYEEEE. The CDR3 consists of 14 residues. For the CDR3, the DNA is TGTGCCAGCAGCTCAGGACAGTCTCTCTATGGCTACACCTTC. Protein sequence: CASSSGQSLYGYTF.

V and J are TRBV6-5 and TRBJ2-2; 7 bases line up with TRBD1. Germline V gene lookup returns CDR1 MNHEY and CDR2 SVGAGI. V shed 4 bases, J shed 4 bases, and the junction held 3 bases outside the gene matches. This CDR3 comprises 14 residues. The CDR3 DNA is TGTGCCAGCAGTTCACAGGGGACCACCGGGGAGCTGTTTTTT. Encoded protein: CASSSQGTTGELFF.

This chain joins TRBV27 and TRBJ2-7; TRBD2 agrees at 8 bases. The CDR3 consists of 16 residues. Germline loops: CDR1 MNHEY, CDR2 SMNVEV (reference sequence). After removal of 7 bases from V and 3 bases from J, the junction contained 14 bases not matched to a gene. CDR3 sequence (DNA): TGTGCCAGCACCAGAACGAGGGGCGGGAGGCACTACGAGCAGTACTTC. Protein: CASTRTRGGRHYEQYF.

As concerns this clone: The same CDR3 also results from other DNA sequences found in this sample. The V gene is TRBV5-1, the J gene TRBJ2-7, with TRBD1 matching over 9 bases. The ends lost 3 bases at V and 2 bases at J; junction bases unmatched: 3. Germline values: CDR1 SGHRS, CDR2 YFSETQ. The CDR3 sequence is 14 residues long. CDR3 residues: CASSSRDRAYEQYF. The CDR3 DNA reads TGCGCCAGCAGCTCCCGGGACAGGGCCTACGAGCAGTACTTC.

This CDR3 reads CASSLGPGPNYEQYF. Here the CDR3 DNA reads TGTGCCAGCAGCTTAGGTCCGGGACCCAACTACGAGCAGTACTTC. The chain links TRBV11-2 to TRBJ2-7; D may be TRBD1 or TRBD2 (5 bases each). V shed 1 base and J shed 3 bases, with 13 bases lying between them. The CDR3 extends over 15 amino acids. Germline assignment: CDR1 SGHAT and CDR2 FQNNGV.

The chain has TRBV5-1 and TRBJ2-7, with 9 bases that match TRBD2. Germline CDR1 SGHRS, CDR2 YFSETQ. With V trimmed by 4 bases and J by 3 bases, 8 bases remained unmatched. There are 15 residues in the CDR3. The CDR3 nucleotides read TGCGCCAGCAGCCTCGGGGTAGCGGGAGTCTACGAGCAGTACTTC. The encoded protein is CASSLGVAGVYEQYF.

V and J are TRBV11-2 and TRBJ2-1; weak D call: TRBD2 (6 bases). Germline loops: CDR1 SGHAT, CDR2 FQNNGV. Trimming shortened V by 0 bases and J by 12 bases, and 24 bases separated the two germline ends. The CDR3 totals 17 residues. The CDR3 protein is CASSLEGREELRVVQFF. In DNA, the CDR3 is TGTGCCAGCAGCTTAGAGGGCAGGGAGGAACTTCGAGTTGTGCAGTTCTTC.

This clone was observed once. V usage is TRBV9 and J usage is TRBJ2-7, with D unresolved. V dropped 2 bases and J dropped 1 base, with 16 bases sitting between them. From germline, CDR1 is SGDLS and CDR2 YYNGEE. This CDR3 region has 16 residues. This CDR3 reads CASSVGVNVASYEQYF. CDR3 sequence (DNA): TGTGCCAGCAGCGTTGGGGTCAACGTGGCATCCTACGAGCAGTACTTC.

V and J are TRBV4-3 and TRBJ2-1, with 10 bases fitting TRBD2. The V and J ends lost 1 base and 6 bases, in that order; junction bases with no gene match: 6. The germline CDR1 and CDR2 sequences are LGHNA and YSLEER. There are 16 residues in the CDR3. The CDR3 here is CASSQVGRTSGNEQFF. In nucleotides, the CDR3 is TGCGCCAGCAGCCAAGTCGGGAGGACTAGCGGCAATGAGCAGTTCTTC.

The genes are TRBV5-5 and TRBJ2-7; D uncertain. Trimming left V 3 bases short and J 3 bases short, with 7 bases between. Germline values: CDR1 SGHKS, CDR2 YYEKEE (reference sequence). This CDR3 region has 12 residues. The CDR3 reads CASSSHLYEQYF. In DNA form, the CDR3 reads TGTGCCAGCAGCTCCCACCTCTACGAGCAGTACTTC.

The chain recombines TRBV2 with TRBJ2-7; maybe TRBD1 (5 bases). Trimming took off 9 bases at V and 4 bases at J, with 13 bases between the two ends. The germline V gene has CDR1 SNHLY and CDR2 FYNNEI. The CDR3 extends over 12 amino acids. As DNA, the CDR3 is TGTGCCAGTCAGGGCAGAATTTACGAGCAGTACTTC. It translates to CASQGRIYEQYF.

The V and J genes are TRBV28 and TRBJ2-5, with D hard to call. Germline values: CDR1 MDHEN, CDR2 SYDVKM. CDR3 size: 15 residues. Trimming took off 2 bases at V and 1 base at J, with 11 bases between the two ends. The CDR3 sequence is CASSLIVGSQETQYF. CDR3 DNA: TGTGCCAGCAGTTTAATAGTAGGGTCCCAAGAGACCCAGTACTTC.

With respect to this clone: A read error is likely, as this CDR3 ends without the conserved phenylalanine or tryptophan. The DNA is left out, because the CDR3 cannot be placed on it with certainty; the CDR3 is given as TCRdb lists it. The chain has TRBV10-3 and TRBJ2-7; TRBD1, the table's D call, lacks a check against the DNA. The CDR3 spans 13 amino acids, including both terminal residues. Germline-derived CDR1 and CDR2 are ENHRY and SYGVKD. CDR3 sequence reads: CAISESGERDVGL.

The rearrangement joins TRBV13 to TRBJ2-1; D possibly uses TRBD1 or TRBD2 (5 bases each). The length of the CDR3 is 13 residues. In germline, CDR1 is PRHDT, CDR2 FYEKMQ (reference sequence). V gave up 3 bases and J gave up 8 bases, with 11 bases separating them. For the CDR3, the DNA is TGTGCCAGCAGCTTGAACCGGGGCCATGAGCAGTTCTTC. Residues: CASSLNRGHEQFF.

This clone appeared once. The chain combines TRBV19 with TRBJ1-5, with D tentatively TRBD1 (6 bases). Germline-derived CDR1 and CDR2 are LNHDA and SQIVND (reference sequence). This CDR3 contains 15 residues. The V gene lost 6 bases and the J gene lost 0 bases, with 12 bases spanning the gap. The CDR3 nucleotides read TGTGCCAGTAGCTACGACAGGTATAGCAATCAGCCCCAGCATTTT. It yields the protein CASSYDRYSNQPQHF.

This chain joins TRBV12-2 and TRBJ2-7; TRBD1 reflects the table's D call only, with no check against the DNA. TRBV12-2 is shown as a pseudogene. This CDR3 spans 18 amino acids. The CDR3 region has the DNA TGTGCAAGTCGCTTAGTTTGGCCACCGGGACAGGGACCCTACGAGCAGTACTTC. It translates to CASRLVWPPGQGPYEQYF.

The gene calls are TRBV5-1 and TRBJ2-7; D is uncertain. Germline values: CDR1 SGHRS, CDR2 YFSETQ. The CDR3 totals 15 residues. Trimming removed 2 bases at V and 0 bases at J, with 12 bases between. The CDR3 loop reads CASSFTGPYSYEQYF. The CDR3 coding sequence is TGCGCCAGCAGCTTTACCGGGCCTTACTCCTACGAGCAGTACTTC.

The chain recombines TRBV10-2 with TRBJ1-1; the D is unclear. V dropped 9 bases and J dropped 2 bases, with 13 bases sitting between them. Germline CDR1 and CDR2: WSHSY and SAAADI. CDR3 size: 13 residues. CDR3 sequence reads: CASEVGINTEAFF. DNA of the CDR3: TGCGCCAGTGAGGTGGGCATTAACACTGAAGCTTTCTTT.